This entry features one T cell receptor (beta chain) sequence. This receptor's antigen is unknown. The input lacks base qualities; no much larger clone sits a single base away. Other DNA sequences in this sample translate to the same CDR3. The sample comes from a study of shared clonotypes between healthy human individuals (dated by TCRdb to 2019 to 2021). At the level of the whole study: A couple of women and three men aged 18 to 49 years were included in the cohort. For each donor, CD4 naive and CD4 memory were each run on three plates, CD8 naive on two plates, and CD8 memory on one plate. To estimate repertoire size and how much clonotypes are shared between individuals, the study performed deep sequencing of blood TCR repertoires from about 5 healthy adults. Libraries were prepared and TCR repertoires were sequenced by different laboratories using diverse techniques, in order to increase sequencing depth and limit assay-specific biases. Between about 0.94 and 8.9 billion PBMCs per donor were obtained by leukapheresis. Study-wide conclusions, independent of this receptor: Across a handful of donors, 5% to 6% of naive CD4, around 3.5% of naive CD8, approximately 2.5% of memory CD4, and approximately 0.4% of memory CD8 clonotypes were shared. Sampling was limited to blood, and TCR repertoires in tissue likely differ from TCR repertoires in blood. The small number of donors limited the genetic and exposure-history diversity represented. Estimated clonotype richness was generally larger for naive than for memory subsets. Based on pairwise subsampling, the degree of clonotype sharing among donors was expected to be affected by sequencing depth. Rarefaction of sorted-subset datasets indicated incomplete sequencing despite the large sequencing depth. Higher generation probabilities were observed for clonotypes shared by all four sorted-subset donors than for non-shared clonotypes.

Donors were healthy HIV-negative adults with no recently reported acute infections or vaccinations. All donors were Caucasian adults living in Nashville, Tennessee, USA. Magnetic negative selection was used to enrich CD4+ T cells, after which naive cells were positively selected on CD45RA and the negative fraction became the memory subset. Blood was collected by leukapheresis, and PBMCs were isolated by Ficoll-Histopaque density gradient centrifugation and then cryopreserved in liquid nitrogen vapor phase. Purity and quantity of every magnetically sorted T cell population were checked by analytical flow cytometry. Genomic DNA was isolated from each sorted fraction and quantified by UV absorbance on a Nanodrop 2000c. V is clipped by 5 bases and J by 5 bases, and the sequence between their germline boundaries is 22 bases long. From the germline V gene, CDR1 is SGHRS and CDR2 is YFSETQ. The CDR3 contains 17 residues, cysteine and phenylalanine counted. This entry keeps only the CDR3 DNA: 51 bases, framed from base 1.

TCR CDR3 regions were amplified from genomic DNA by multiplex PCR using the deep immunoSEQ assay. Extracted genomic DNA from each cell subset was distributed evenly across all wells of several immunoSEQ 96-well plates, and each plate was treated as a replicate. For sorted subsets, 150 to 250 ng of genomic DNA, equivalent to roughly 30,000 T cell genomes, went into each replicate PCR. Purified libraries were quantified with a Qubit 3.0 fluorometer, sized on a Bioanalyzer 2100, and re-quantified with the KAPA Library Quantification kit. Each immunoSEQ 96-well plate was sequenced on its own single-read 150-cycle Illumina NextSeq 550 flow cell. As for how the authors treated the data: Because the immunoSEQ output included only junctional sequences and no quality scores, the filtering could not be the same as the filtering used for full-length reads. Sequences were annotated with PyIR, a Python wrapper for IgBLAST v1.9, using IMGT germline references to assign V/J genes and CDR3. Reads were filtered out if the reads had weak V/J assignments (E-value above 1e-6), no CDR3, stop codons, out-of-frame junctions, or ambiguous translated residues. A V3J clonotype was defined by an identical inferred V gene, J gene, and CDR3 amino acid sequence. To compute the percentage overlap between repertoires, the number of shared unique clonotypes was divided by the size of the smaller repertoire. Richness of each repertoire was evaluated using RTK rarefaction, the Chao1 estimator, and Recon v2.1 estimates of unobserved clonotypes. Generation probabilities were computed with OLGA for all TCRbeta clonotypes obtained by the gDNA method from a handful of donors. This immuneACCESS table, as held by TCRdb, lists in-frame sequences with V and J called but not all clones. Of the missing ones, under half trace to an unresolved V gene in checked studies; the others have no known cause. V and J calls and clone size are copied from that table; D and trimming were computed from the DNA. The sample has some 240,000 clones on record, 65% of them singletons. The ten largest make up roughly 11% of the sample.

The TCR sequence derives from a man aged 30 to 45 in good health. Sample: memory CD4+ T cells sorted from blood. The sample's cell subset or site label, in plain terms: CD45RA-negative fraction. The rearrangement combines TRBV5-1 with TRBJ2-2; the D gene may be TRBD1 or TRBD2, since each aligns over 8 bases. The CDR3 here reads CASSILGTGGGTGELFF. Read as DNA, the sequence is TGCGCCAGCAGTATCCTGGGGACAGGCGGGGGGACCGGGGAGCTGTTTTTT.